These T cell receptor beta chains were read from a single sample in a study of CD8+ T cells in alopecia areata. Profiling relied on immunoSEQ multiplex PCR, and the TCRdb table lists in-frame clones only, not all of them. The sample records approximately 150,000 clones, roughly 58% being singletons. Material for sequencing was CD8+ T cells sorted from blood. Receptors originate from a human donor in good health. CDR3s include the opening cysteine and the closing phenylalanine or tryptophan. D genes are given only for firm matches. Rows give clone size only sometimes, using once, few, many, or a class for an expanded clone.

D: TRBD1
J: TRBJ1-1
size: NA
V: TRBV29-1
DNA: TGCAGCGTCGACAGGGGCTCCGGAAATCAGTTC
CDR3: CSVDRGSGNQF

D: NA
J: TRBJ1-1
size: NA
V: TRBV7-2
DNA: TGTGCCAGCAGCCAAGGACGGTTTGAAGCTTTCTTT
CDR3: CASSQGRFEAFF

D: TRBD1
J: TRBJ2-2
size: few
V: TRBV5-4
DNA: TGTGCCAGCAGACCAGGGGGCAACACCGGGGAGCTGTTTTTT
CDR3: CASRPGGNTGELFF

D: NA
J: TRBJ1-3
size: few
V: TRBV29-1
DNA: TGCAGCGCCCTATCTCCCAGGGAAACGGGTAACTCTGGAAACACCATATATTTT
CDR3: CSALSPRETGNSGNTIYF

D: NA
J: TRBJ2-2
size: few
V: TRBV27
DNA: TGTGCCAGCAGTTGGGCGGGCCCCGGGGAGCTGTTTTTT
CDR3: CASSWAGPGELFF

D: TRBD1
J: TRBJ1-4
size: few
V: TRBV4-1
DNA: TGCGCCAGCAGCCAGCCGGGACAGGGTAATGAAAAACTGTTTTTT
CDR3: CASSQPGQGNEKLFF

D: NA
J: TRBJ2-3
size: many
V: TRBV7-2
DNA: TGTGCCAGCAGCCCGCCAGATACGCAGTATTTT
CDR3: CASSPPDTQYF

D: NA
J: TRBJ2-7
size: NA
V: TRBV28
DNA: TGTGCCAGCAGTTTCTGGGCGGGCGGCTCCTACGAGCAGTACTTC
CDR3: CASSFWAGGSYEQYF

D: NA
J: TRBJ2-3
size: few
V: TRBV6-4
DNA: TGTGCCAGCAGTGCCGTAGGGGGGACAGATACGCAGTATTTT
CDR3: CASSAVGGTDTQYF

D: NA
J: TRBJ2-3
size: NA
V: TRBV27
DNA: TGTGCCAGCCGGACGACAAGTCCTAACACAGATACGCAGTATTTT
CDR3: CASRTTSPNTDTQYF

D: TRBD2
J: TRBJ2-3
size: NA
V: TRBV4-1
DNA: TGCGCCAGCAGCCAAGTTGGGCTAGCGGGAGTAGGTACGCAGTATTTT
CDR3: CASSQVGLAGVGTQYF